A single sample gave rise to the 20 T cell receptor beta chains below, sequenced in a study of tumor-infiltrating lymphocytes in primary liver carcinoma. Total RNA amounting to 450 to 500 ng was the source from which TCR beta cDNA was made with a constant-region primer. TCR beta libraries came from three nested multiplex PCR rounds using slightly modified ARM-PCR. Rounds one and two of PCR, each of 10 cycles, were primed with TRBV1-TRBV30 forward primers and a C-beta reverse primer. TCRdb re-derived calls from the multiplex PCR reads in MiXCR, one entry per CDR3 protein. The table records about 120,000 distinct CDR3 sequences, 65% of them present only once. The tissue used was unsorted bulk material of about 19-34 mg. RNA and DNA were co-extracted from it with the AllPrep DNA/RNA mini kit. Sequences were obtained from liver tumor tissue from sampling region 1. Subset meaning: tumor region T1, superior pole. These receptors all stem from an older woman with primary liver carcinoma and hepatitis B virus infection.

Note on this clonotype: A single base separates this from a much larger clone, so it may be a read error. The chain uses TRBV14 and TRBJ2-5, with no clear D. Looked up from germline, CDR1 is SGHDN and CDR2 is FVKESK. The CDR3 covers 15 residues. V lost 3 bases, J lost 6 bases, and 17 bases lay in between. CDR3: CASSHYYSSWKTQYF. DNA for the CDR3: TGTGCCAGCAGCCACTATTACTCGTCTTGGAAGACCCAGTACTTC.

Comments on this clonotype: The conserved final phenylalanine or tryptophan is absent from the CDR3, which likely points to a read error. The DNA is omitted, as the CDR3 cannot be located on it reliably, and the CDR3 follows TCRdb's listing. This chain connects TRBV11-2 to TRBJ1-1; the D call in the table, TRBD1, was not verified against the DNA. The germline V gene encodes CDR1 SGHAT and CDR2 FQNNGV. The CDR3 numbers 16 amino acids, ends counted. CDR3 loop: CASSLVGVSWVTETFI.

This clonotype was detected once. The junction does not match germline at one end; this may be a read error. The V call is TRBV5-5, the J call TRBJ1-1; 8 nucleotides line up with TRBD1. Germline-derived CDR1 and CDR2 are SGHKS and YYEKEE (reference sequence). This CDR3 region has 15 residues. The chain's CDR3 is CASSLQGGMNPEVFF. CDR3 nucleotides: TGTGCCAGCAGCTTACAGGGGGGGATGAACCCTGAAGTTTTCTTT.

This clonotype was seen once. This may be a read error, as it is one base from a much larger clone. The gene calls are TRBV6-1 and TRBJ2-1; maybe TRBD2 (6 bases). The CDR3 is made up of 14 amino acids. CDR1 is MNHNS, CDR2 SASEGT, per germline. The CDR3 coding sequence is TGTGCCAGCAGACCCGAGAAGGGGAGGCGGTGGCAGATCTTC. It is translated as CASRPEKGRRWQIF.

With respect to this clonotype: One base away lies a much larger clone, so this may be a sequencing read error. The J gene is TRBJ2-6, the V gene TRBV29-1, with D possibly being TRBD1 or TRBD2 (6 bases each). The CDR3 is made up of 14 amino acids. From germline, CDR1 is SQVTM and CDR2 ANQGSEA. Trimming pared 6 bases from V and 2 bases from J, leaving 11 bases between. The CDR3 nucleotides read TGCAGCGTAGTGGGGGGCACTGGGGCCAACGTCCTGACTTTC. Translated, it gives CSVVGGTGANVLTF.

The chain recombines TRBV11-2 with TRBJ2-4, with a tentative D call TRBD1 (5 bases). CDR1 SGHAT and CDR2 FQNNGV come from the germline V gene. V lost 6 bases, J lost 10 bases, and 19 bases lay in between. The CDR3 sequence is 14 residues long. Written as DNA, the CDR3 is TGTGCCAGCAGGACCGACAGAGACGTAAAGATTCAGTACTTC. Its translation is CASRTDRDVKIQYF.

In the case of this clonotype: The junction departs from the called germline gene at one end, perhaps through a read error. The chain recombines TRBV11-2 with TRBJ1-5, with D perhaps TRBD1 (6 bases). The V gene's germline CDR1 is SGHAT and CDR2 FQNNGV. CDR3 length equals 13 residues. CDR3 loop: CASSLGRGQLQHF. CDR3 DNA: TGTGCTAGCAGCTTAGGCAGGGGTCAGCTCCAGCATTTT.

Of note for this clonotype: At one of its ends the junction is not consistent with the germline gene, which may arise from a read error. The chain uses TRBV4-1 and TRBJ1-5; D not resolved. Germline assignment: CDR1 MGHRA and CDR2 YSYEKL. The CDR3 covers 16 residues. DNA of the CDR3: TGCGCCAGCTGCCAACGATTTTCGGACCCCTATCAGCCCCAGCATTTT. It yields the protein CASCQRFSDPYQPQHF.

Ten or more counts support this clonotype. The rearrangement links TRBV12-3 or TRBV12-4 to TRBJ2-1; D is perhaps TRBD2 (5 bases). This CDR3 spans 14 amino acids. V was shortened by 6 bases and J by 3 bases, with 12 bases between the two germline ends. CDR3: CASRAGLLYNEQFF. For the CDR3, the DNA is TGTGCCAGCAGGGCCGGACTCCTCTACAATGAGCAGTTCTTC.

This clonotype has only a few counts. A much larger clone is a single base away; this may be a read error. The CDR3, as DNA: TGTGCCAGCACCCGTCAAGAGACCCAGTACTTC. It yields the protein CASTRQETQYF. The genes are TRBV12-3 or TRBV12-4 and TRBJ2-5; no definite D call. The V end was cut by 7 bases, the J end by 2 bases, with 5 bases between. The CDR3 sequence is 11 residues long.

The rearrangement joins TRBV28 to TRBJ1-6; 7 bases fit TRBD1. V dropped 7 bases and J dropped 0; count of bases not matched to a gene: 15. CDR3 length: 19 residues. Germline-derived CDR1 and CDR2 are MDHEN and SYDVKM. CDR3 in amino acids: CASTPNRDRYTSYNSPLHF. CDR3 sequence (DNA): TGTGCCAGCACCCCTAACCGGGACAGATATACCTCCTATAATTCACCCCTCCACTTT.

Note on this clonotype: At one boundary the junction diverges from the germline segment, which might be a read error. The rearrangement uses TRBV5-6 and TRBJ2-1; TRBD2 might be the D (6 bases). CDR1 and CDR2 (germline): SGHDT, YYEEEE. This CDR3 spans 15 amino acids. CDR3 sequence (DNA): TGTGCCATCAGCTTTATCGGGAGTTCCTACAATGAGCAGTTCTTC. Protein product: CAISFIGSSYNEQFF.

This clonotype was detected many times. This rearrangement joins TRBV11-2 to TRBJ2-7, with 11 bases fitting TRBD2. Germline V gene data show CDR1 as SGHAT and CDR2 as FQNNGV. The CDR3 runs to 15 residues. The J segment lost 2 bases and the V segment lost 5 bases, leaving 5 bases of the junction unmatched. The CDR3 nucleotides read TGTGCCAGCAGCGGACTAGCGGGTATCCCCTACGAGCAGTACTTC. This gives the protein CASSGLAGIPYEQYF.

The chain is built from TRBV28 and TRBJ1-5, with TRBD1 as a possible D gene (5 bases). The germline CDR1 and CDR2 sequences are MDHEN and SYDVKM. This CDR3 is 13 amino acids long. The V gene lost 7 bases and the J gene lost 11 bases, with 18 bases spanning the gap. The CDR3 is CASTVTALWSQHF. The CDR3 nucleotides read TGTGCCAGCACCGTGACAGCCCTGTGGTCCCAGCATTTT. The full variable domain, rest sourced from reference TRBV28 and TRBJ1-5, is DVKVTQSSRYLVKRTGEKVFLECVQDMDHENMFWYRQDPGLGLRLIYFSYDVKMKEKGDIPEGYSVSREKKERFSLILESASTNQTSMYLCASTVTALWSQHFGDGTRLSIL.

This clonotype turned up a few times. A much larger clone differs by one base, so this may be a read error. V gene TRBV5-6 combines with J gene TRBJ1-2; D is ambiguous. The CDR3 spans 13 residues. Germline V lookup: CDR1 SGHDT, CDR2 YYEEEE. The V gene lost 6 bases and the J gene lost 2 bases, with 11 bases spanning the gap. CDR3 loop: CASNLRQNYGYTF. CDR3 nucleotide sequence: TGTGCCAGCAACTTAAGGCAGAACTATGGCTACACCTTC.

With respect to this clonotype: A junction boundary mismatches the germline segment, possibly from a read error. The V gene is TRBV11-3, the J gene TRBJ2-2, with D possibly being TRBD2 (6 bases). The germline V gene encodes CDR1 SGHNT and CDR2 YENEEA. The CDR3 has 14 amino acids. The CDR3 DNA is TGTGCCAGCAGCTTGGCTAGAAGGGCCCGGGAGCTGCTTTTT. It is translated as CASSLARRARELLF.

The genes are TRBV11-1 and TRBJ2-7, with 7 nucleotides matching TRBD1. The CDR3 runs 13 residues. Germline CDR1 SGHAT, CDR2 FQDESV (reference sequence). The junction had 11 bases not matched to a gene; V was cut back by 3 bases and J by 12 bases. The CDR3 bases are TGTGCCAGCAGCTTCGGGGACAGCTGCGGGCTGTACTTC. This translates into CASSFGDSCGLYF.

With regard to this clonotype: The junction does not match germline at one end; this may be a read error. V and J are TRBV5-1 and TRBJ2-2; possibly TRBD1 or TRBD2 for D (5 bases each). Per germline, CDR1 SGHRS and CDR2 YFSETQ. This CDR3 comprises 15 residues. CDR3 sequence reads: CAISPGTMNTGELFF. The CDR3 nucleotides are TGCGCCATCAGCCCAGGGACCATGAACACCGGGGAGCTGTTTTTT.

This clonotype was found once. This may be a read error, as it is one base from a much larger clone. The rearrangement uses TRBV6-1 and TRBJ1-1, with unresolved D. CDR1 MNHNS and CDR2 SASEGT come from the germline V gene. The CDR3 loop spans 12 amino acids. Here the CDR3 reads CGTQKVNTEAFF. The CDR3 DNA is TGTGGCACACAGAAGGTGAACACTGAAGCTTTCTTT.

Details on this clonotype: One junction end does not reproduce the germline sequence, and a read error may be involved. V is TRBV11-3 and J is TRBJ2-1, with 7 bases aligning to TRBD2. The CDR3 consists of 14 residues. Germline V gives CDR1 SGHNT, CDR2 YENEEA. The CDR3 coding sequence is TGTGCCAGCAGCTCGGGACTAACGGGAGGAGAGCAGCTCTTC. Translating it yields CASSSGLTGGEQLF.